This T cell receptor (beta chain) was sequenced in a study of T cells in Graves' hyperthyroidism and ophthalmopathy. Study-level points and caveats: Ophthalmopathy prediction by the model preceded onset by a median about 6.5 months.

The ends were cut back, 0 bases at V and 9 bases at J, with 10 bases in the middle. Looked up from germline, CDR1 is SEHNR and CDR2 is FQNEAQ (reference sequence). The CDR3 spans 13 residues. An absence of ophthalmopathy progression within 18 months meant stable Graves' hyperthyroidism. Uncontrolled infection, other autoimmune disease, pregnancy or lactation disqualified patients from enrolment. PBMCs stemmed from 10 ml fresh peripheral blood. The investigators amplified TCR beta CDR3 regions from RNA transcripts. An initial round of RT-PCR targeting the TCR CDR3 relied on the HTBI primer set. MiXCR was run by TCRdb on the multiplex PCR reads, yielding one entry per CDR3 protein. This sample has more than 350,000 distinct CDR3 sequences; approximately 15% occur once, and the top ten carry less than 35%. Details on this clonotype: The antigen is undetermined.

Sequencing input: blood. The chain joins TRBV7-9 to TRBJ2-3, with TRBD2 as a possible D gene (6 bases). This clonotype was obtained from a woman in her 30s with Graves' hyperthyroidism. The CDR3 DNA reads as TGTGCCAGCAGCTTAGCGGCGGACTACACGCAGTATTTT. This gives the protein CASSLAADYTQYF.